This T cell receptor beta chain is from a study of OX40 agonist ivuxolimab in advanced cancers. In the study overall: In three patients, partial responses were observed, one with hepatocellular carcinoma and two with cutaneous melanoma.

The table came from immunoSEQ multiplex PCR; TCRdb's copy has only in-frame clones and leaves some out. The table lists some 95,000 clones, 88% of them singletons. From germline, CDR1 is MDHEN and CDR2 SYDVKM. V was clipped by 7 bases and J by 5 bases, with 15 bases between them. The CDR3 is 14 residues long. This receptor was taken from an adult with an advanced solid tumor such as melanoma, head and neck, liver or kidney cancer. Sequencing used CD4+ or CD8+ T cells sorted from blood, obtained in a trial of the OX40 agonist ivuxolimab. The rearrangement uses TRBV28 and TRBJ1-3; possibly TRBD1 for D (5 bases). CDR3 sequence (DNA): TGTGCCAGCAATCCTGGGGGGGGGAGAAACACCATATATTTT. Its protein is CASNPGGGRNTIYF.